Listed below are T cell receptor beta chains from one sample, sequenced in a study of T cells after yellow fever vaccination. TCRdb reprocessed the 5' RACE reads via MiXCR and lists one record per CDR3 protein. The table records fewer than 450,000 distinct CDR3 sequences, roughly 4.3% of them present only once. Source: PBMCs, taken 5 days after the yellow fever booster vaccination. These receptor sequences come from a man in his late teens or twenties who received the YFV17D yellow fever vaccine. CDR3s include the opening cysteine and the closing phenylalanine or tryptophan. D genes are given only for firm matches. The listing skips clone size in some rows; elsewhere it reads once, few, many or a size class.

v_gene: TRBV6-5
j_gene: TRBJ1-5
abundance: few
d_gene: -
CDR3nt: TGTGCCAGCAGTTTCTTCAGCGGTCAGCCCCAGCATTTT
CDR3aa: CASSFFSGQPQHF

v_gene: TRBV10-1
j_gene: TRBJ2-1
abundance: -
d_gene: -
CDR3nt: TGCGCCAGCAGTGAGTACTCTTATGAGCAGTTCTTC
CDR3aa: CASSEYSYEQFF

v_gene: TRBV6-1
j_gene: TRBJ2-3
abundance: few
d_gene: TRBD2
CDR3nt: TGTGCCAGCAGCCGACTAGCGGGGGGGCAAGATACGCAGTATTTT
CDR3aa: CASSRLAGGQDTQYF

v_gene: TRBV7-9
j_gene: TRBJ2-7
abundance: -
d_gene: TRBD1
CDR3nt: TGTGCCAGCAGCTTCGACAGGGTCGACGAGCAGTACTTC
CDR3aa: CASSFDRVDEQYF

v_gene: TRBV3-1
j_gene: TRBJ1-2
abundance: -
d_gene: -
CDR3nt: TGTGCCAGCAGCCAACTAAGGACCGGTAGGGGCTACACCTTC
CDR3aa: CASSQLRTGRGYTF

v_gene: TRBV20-1
j_gene: TRBJ1-1
abundance: many
d_gene: -
CDR3nt: TGCAGTGCGCGAGGGGTCACTGAAGCTTTCTTT
CDR3aa: CSARGVTEAFF

v_gene: TRBV5-1
j_gene: TRBJ1-1
abundance: few
d_gene: TRBD1
CDR3nt: TGCGCCAGCAGCGTCGACCGACAGGGGTTAGCTTTCTTT
CDR3aa: CASSVDRQGLAFF

v_gene: TRBV6-5
j_gene: TRBJ2-5
abundance: many
d_gene: -
CDR3nt: TGTGCCAGCAGGCCTCGTCCGGGGGGCGGAGAGACCCAGTACTTC
CDR3aa: CASRPRPGGGETQYF

v_gene: TRBV21-1
j_gene: TRBJ2-7
abundance: -
d_gene: -
CDR3nt: TGTGCCAGCAGCAGAAGTGAAAGCTCCTACGAGCAGTACTTC
CDR3aa: CASSRSESSYEQYF

v_gene: TRBV4-2
j_gene: TRBJ1-4
abundance: -
d_gene: -
CDR3nt: TGTGCCAGCAGCCAAGAAGTACTGGTAACCGAAAAACTGTTTTTT
CDR3aa: CASSQEVLVTEKLFF

v_gene: TRBV3-1
j_gene: TRBJ1-2
abundance: few
d_gene: TRBD1
CDR3nt: TGTGCCAGCAGCGATATCCGGGACAGGCGGATTGGATACACCTTC
CDR3aa: CASSDIRDRRIGYTF

v_gene: TRBV9
j_gene: TRBJ1-2
abundance: few
d_gene: -
CDR3nt: TGTGCCAGCAGCGTAGCTACGGACAGAACCAACTATGGCTACACCTTC
CDR3aa: CASSVATDRTNYGYTF

v_gene: TRBV5-6
j_gene: TRBJ2-4
abundance: many
d_gene: -
CDR3nt: TGTGCCAGCAGCTTGGTATCGTGGGACGCCAAAAACATTCAGTACTTC
CDR3aa: CASSLVSWDAKNIQYF

v_gene: TRBV19
j_gene: TRBJ2-2
abundance: few
d_gene: TRBD1
CDR3nt: TGTGCCAGTAGTATTCCCTGGACAGGGGGTTTTTACACCGGGGAGCTGTTTTTT
CDR3aa: CASSIPWTGGFYTGELFF

v_gene: TRBV18
j_gene: TRBJ1-5
abundance: few
d_gene: TRBD1
CDR3nt: TGTGCCAGCTCAGGGCGAGGGTGGGGACAGGATCAGCCCCAGCATTTT
CDR3aa: CASSGRGWGQDQPQHF

v_gene: TRBV5-1
j_gene: TRBJ2-6
abundance: -
d_gene: TRBD2
CDR3nt: TGCGCCAGCAGCTGCTGGACTAGCGGGGGCCTCTCTGGGGCCAACGTCCTGACTTTC
CDR3aa: CASSCWTSGGLSGANVLTF

v_gene: TRBV19
j_gene: TRBJ1-5
abundance: few
d_gene: TRBD1
CDR3nt: TGTGCCAGTAGTATAGGGCCAGGGGGCGGCCAGCCCCAGCATTTT
CDR3aa: CASSIGPGGGQPQHF

v_gene: TRBV4-3
j_gene: TRBJ2-2
abundance: many
d_gene: -
CDR3nt: TGCGCCAGCAGCCAAGAATGGAGGCCGTCGGAGCTGTTTTTT
CDR3aa: CASSQEWRPSELFF

v_gene: TRBV2
j_gene: TRBJ1-2
abundance: few
d_gene: -
CDR3nt: TGTGCCAGCAGTGAAGTGGGCAGAGGGCTCTATGGCTACACCTTC
CDR3aa: CASSEVGRGLYGYTF

v_gene: TRBV19
j_gene: TRBJ2-3
abundance: few
d_gene: TRBD2
CDR3nt: TGTGCCAGTAGTACCCTTGAGCGGGGGCATGGACATTTT
CDR3aa: CASSTLERGHGHF

v_gene: TRBV5-1
j_gene: TRBJ1-1
abundance: few
d_gene: TRBD1
CDR3nt: TGCGCCAGCGGAACCCGACAGGGCAACACTGAAGCTTTCTTT
CDR3aa: CASGTRQGNTEAFF

v_gene: TRBV13
j_gene: TRBJ1-3
abundance: few
d_gene: -
CDR3nt: TGTGCCAGCAGCTTCGGGGCCTCTGGAAACACCATATATTTT
CDR3aa: CASSFGASGNTIYF

v_gene: TRBV5-1
j_gene: TRBJ2-1
abundance: few
d_gene: -
CDR3nt: TGCGCCAGCAGCTTGGGGGACTTCTTCTACAATGAGCAGTTCTTC
CDR3aa: CASSLGDFFYNEQFF

v_gene: TRBV7-9
j_gene: TRBJ1-5
abundance: many
d_gene: -
CDR3nt: TGTGCCAGCAGCCAGACTGGGCCTTTCCAGGGCGATCAGCCCCAGCATTTT
CDR3aa: CASSQTGPFQGDQPQHF

v_gene: TRBV20-1
j_gene: TRBJ2-5
abundance: few
d_gene: -
CDR3nt: TGCAGTGCTAGAGATCGGGGCCCATTACTTTCCTTTTTGGAGACCCAGTACTTC
CDR3aa: CSARDRGPLLSFLETQYF

v_gene: TRBV27
j_gene: TRBJ1-1
abundance: few
d_gene: TRBD1
CDR3nt: TGTGCCAGCAGTTTAAGGAGGGACAGGGTTGAAGCTTTCTTT
CDR3aa: CASSLRRDRVEAFF

v_gene: TRBV20-1
j_gene: TRBJ1-5
abundance: few
d_gene: -
CDR3nt: TGCAGTGCTAGGACAAGCTCGGGACGACTCTTCAGCAATCAGCCCCAGCATTTT
CDR3aa: CSARTSSGRLFSNQPQHF

v_gene: TRBV10-1
j_gene: TRBJ1-1
abundance: few
d_gene: -
CDR3nt: TGCGCCAGCAGTGGAGCCTCCGCGCTGGACACTGAAGCTTTCTTT
CDR3aa: CASSGASALDTEAFF

v_gene: TRBV5-1
j_gene: TRBJ1-1
abundance: -
d_gene: -
CDR3nt: TGCGCCAGCAGCTCCCAACCCGCGGACACTGAAGCTTTCTTT
CDR3aa: CASSSQPADTEAFF

v_gene: TRBV7-2
j_gene: TRBJ2-5
abundance: few
d_gene: TRBD2
CDR3nt: TGTGCCAGCAGCTCCCACTCCGGGACTAGCGAAGAGACCCAGTACTTC
CDR3aa: CASSSHSGTSEETQYF

v_gene: TRBV12-3/TRBV12-4
j_gene: TRBJ2-1
abundance: -
d_gene: TRBD2
CDR3nt: TGTGCCAGCAGGCCCCAGCGGGGCTTTTACAATGAGCAGTTCTTC
CDR3aa: CASRPQRGFYNEQFF

v_gene: TRBV19
j_gene: TRBJ2-1
abundance: -
d_gene: TRBD2
CDR3nt: TGTGCCAGTAGACCACTAGCGGCAACTTACAATGAGCAGTTCTTC
CDR3aa: CASRPLAATYNEQFF

v_gene: TRBV5-1
j_gene: TRBJ2-7
abundance: -
d_gene: -
CDR3nt: TGCGCCAGCAGCTTGGAGGTCGGATTCTACGAGCAGTACTTC
CDR3aa: CASSLEVGFYEQYF

v_gene: TRBV9
j_gene: TRBJ2-4
abundance: -
d_gene: -
CDR3nt: TGTGCCAGCAGCGTAGACGGAGCCAAAAACATTCAGTACTTC
CDR3aa: CASSVDGAKNIQYF

v_gene: TRBV6-1
j_gene: TRBJ1-1
abundance: few
d_gene: TRBD1
CDR3nt: TGTGCCAGCAGTGGAAGGCCCCCGGGACAGGGGAACACTGAAGCTTTCTTT
CDR3aa: CASSGRPPGQGNTEAFF

v_gene: TRBV7-3
j_gene: TRBJ2-3
abundance: few
d_gene: -
CDR3nt: TGTGCCAGCAGCTTAACCGGGGGAACACAGGATACGCAGTATTTT
CDR3aa: CASSLTGGTQDTQYF

v_gene: TRBV29-1
j_gene: TRBJ2-5
abundance: -
d_gene: -
CDR3nt: TGCAGCGTTAGGTTAGGTCCAGAGACCCAGTACTTC
CDR3aa: CSVRLGPETQYF

v_gene: TRBV18
j_gene: TRBJ1-1
abundance: few
d_gene: -
CDR3nt: TGTGCCAGCTCACCTGGCAGGGGAACCCTTAACACTGAAGCTTTCTTT
CDR3aa: CASSPGRGTLNTEAFF

v_gene: TRBV10-3
j_gene: TRBJ2-5
abundance: -
d_gene: TRBD2
CDR3nt: TGTGCCATCAGCACGGGGCTGGGGGGGGAGGAGACCCAGTACTTC
CDR3aa: CAISTGLGGEETQYF